The present T cell receptor beta chain was sequenced within a study of T-cell memory formation after mild COVID-19. Across the whole study: TCR clusters largely stayed donor specific.

Comments on this clonotype: Its cognate antigen is unknown.

Study-level results: Day 15 to 85 contracting clones showed balanced CD4/CD8; later expanders leaned CD4+. Pre-infection memory harbored some responding clones, suggesting cross-reactive memory joined.

The ends were cut back, 3 bases at V and 1 base at J, with 12 bases in the middle. The CDR3 totals 15 residues. Germline loops: CDR1 PRHDT, CDR2 FYEKMQ (reference sequence). Libraries for TCRalpha and TCRbeta carried sample barcodes and unique molecular identifiers via 5'RACE. TCRdb re-called the 5' RACE reads through MiXCR, storing one row per CDR3 protein. The sample includes fewer than 95,000 distinct CDR3 sequences, roughly 15% of them seen just once. The specimen sequenced was PBMCs or a T cell subset sorted from them (not recorded which). The TCR comes from a man aged 18 to 35 who had mild COVID-19 (a few samples of this study predate the infection). Cell type and time point are not known. The chain is built from TRBV13 and TRBJ2-5; D is ambiguous. CDR3 nucleotides: TGTGCCAGCAGCTTTGTGATCTCGGGCCAAGAGACCCAGTACTTC. Translation: CASSFVISGQETQYF.